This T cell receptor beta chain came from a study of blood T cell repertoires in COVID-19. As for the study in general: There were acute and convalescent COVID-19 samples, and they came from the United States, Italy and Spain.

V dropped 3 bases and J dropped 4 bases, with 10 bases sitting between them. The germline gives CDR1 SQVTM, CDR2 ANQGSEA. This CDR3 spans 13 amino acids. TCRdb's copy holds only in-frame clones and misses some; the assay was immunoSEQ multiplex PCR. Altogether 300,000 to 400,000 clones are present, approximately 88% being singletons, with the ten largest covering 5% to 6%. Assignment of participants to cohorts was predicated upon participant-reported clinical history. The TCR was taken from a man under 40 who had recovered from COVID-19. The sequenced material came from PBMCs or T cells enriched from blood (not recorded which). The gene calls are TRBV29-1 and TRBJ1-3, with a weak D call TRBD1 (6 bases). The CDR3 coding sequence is TGCAGCGTTGATACAGGGACCGGAAACACCATATATTTT. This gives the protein CSVDTGTGNTIYF.